This T cell receptor beta chain originates from a study of T cell responses to AZD1222 COVID-19 vaccine. Study findings and constraints: Repertoire collection took place solely once the T cell response had peaked. Vaccine-associated CD4 TCRs ranged over spike, dominating at 160-218 and 743-854.

Of note for this clone: The antigen is undetermined.

The V gene lost 0 bases and the J gene lost 5 bases, with 8 bases spanning the gap. CDR1 MNHEY and CDR2 SVGAGI come from the germline V gene. The CDR3 runs to 14 residues. Clones were sequenced by immunoSEQ multiplex PCR, and TCRdb holds only the in-frame ones, with some missing. This sample carries 150,000 to 200,000 clones, roughly nine tenths of them seen once, and the ten largest clones take 2.6%. The sequenced sample was peripheral blood, obtained on day 0 of AZD1222 vaccination. The genes are TRBV6-5 and TRBJ1-5; tentative D call: TRBD1 (5 bases). The origin of this receptor is an adult in good health. In DNA form, the CDR3 reads TGTGCCAGCAGTTACTCGGGGACCTATCAGCCCCAGCATTTT. Its translation: CASSYSGTYQPQHF.